These 28 T cell receptor beta chains share one sample of origin, sequenced in a study of shared clonotypes between healthy human individuals. Positive CCR7 selection of CD45RO-negative cells yielded the naive CD8 cells, and terminally differentiated effector memory CD45RA+ cells were excluded. Measured with immunoSEQ multiplex PCR; TCRdb has only the in-frame clones, and not every one. The sample records about 2 million clones, about 95% being singletons. The sequencing input was naive CD8+ T cells sorted from blood. These receptor sequences come from a man younger than 35 in good health.

The genes are TRBV10-2 and TRBJ1-6; D is ambiguous. Germline CDR1 WSHSY, CDR2 SAAADI. The CDR3 has 14 amino acids. Trimming removed 3 bases at V and 7 bases at J, with 10 bases between. CDR3 loop: CASSEGRTNSPLHF. CDR3 sequence (DNA): TGCGCCAGCAGTGAAGGGCGGACGAATTCACCCCTCCACTTT.

The rearrangement joins TRBV4-1 to TRBJ2-7; 8 bases are a match to TRBD1. V lost 0 bases and J lost 4; bases outside the gene matches: 8. The CDR3 covers 16 residues. The germline V gene encodes CDR1 MGHRA and CDR2 YSYEKL. The CDR3 spells CASSQERQGRVYEQYF. The CDR3 DNA follows: TGCGCCAGCAGCCAAGAACGACAGGGGCGGGTTTACGAGCAGTACTTC.

CDR3 sequence: CASSLAWREGKDNEQFF. In DNA form, the CDR3 reads TGTGCCAGCAGCTTAGCCTGGCGGGAGGGAAAGGACAATGAGCAGTTCTTC. This chain joins TRBV7-6 and TRBJ2-1, with 9 positions matching TRBD2. V dropped 0 bases and J dropped 5; count of bases not matched to a gene: 8. The CDR3 is made up of 17 amino acids. The V gene's germline CDR1 is SGHVS and CDR2 FNYEAQ.

The CDR3 sequence: CASSTGGYEQYF. The CDR3, as DNA: TGCGCCAGCTCGACAGGGGGCTACGAGCAGTACTTC. This chain uses TRBV10-2 with TRBJ2-7; TRBD1 agrees at 9 bases. With V trimmed by 8 bases and J by 3 bases, 2 bases remained unmatched. From germline, CDR1 is WSHSY and CDR2 SAAADI. The CDR3 spans 12 residues.

The chain joins TRBV6-5 to TRBJ1-2; tentatively, D is TRBD1 (5 bases). The V end was cut by 0 bases, the J end by 8 bases, with 16 bases between. The CDR3 extends over 15 amino acids. Germline CDR1 reads MNHEY; CDR2 reads SVGAGI. The CDR3 DNA follows: TGTGCCAGCAGTTACTCGACTGGGGCAATCAACGGCTACACCTTC. It specifies CASSYSTGAINGYTF.

The chain is built from TRBV6-1 and TRBJ1-5, with D unresolved. The germline V and J ends were trimmed by 10 bases and 1 base, with 17 bases remaining between them. The CDR3 has 15 amino acids. The germline gives CDR1 MNHNS, CDR2 SASEGT. CDR3 loop: CATAKLRESNQPQHF. The CDR3 region has the DNA TGTGCCACCGCAAAGTTGCGGGAAAGCAATCAGCCCCAGCATTTT.

A note on this clone: The same CDR3 can be traced to other DNA sequences in this sample. The chain links TRBV9 to TRBJ2-1; TRBD1 agrees at 7 bases. V lost 0 bases and J lost 7; bases outside the gene matches: 7. The CDR3 loop spans 15 amino acids. Per the germline V gene, CDR1 is SGDLS and CDR2 is YYNGEE. The CDR3 sequence is CASSVEGARGNEQFF. The CDR3 coding sequence is TGTGCCAGCAGCGTAGAGGGGGCGCGAGGTAATGAGCAGTTCTTC. Full variable domain (outside the CDR3, taken from reference TRBV9 and TRBJ2-1): DSGVTQTPKHLITATGQRVTLRCSPRSGDLSVYWYQQSLDQGLQFLIQYYNGEERAKGNILERFSAQQFPDLHSELNLSSLELGDSALYFCASSVEGARGNEQFFGPGTRLTVL.

The V call is TRBV30, the J call TRBJ2-1; the D is unclear. This CDR3 region has 12 residues. The V gene lost 1 base and the J gene lost 10 bases, with 11 bases spanning the gap. The germline gives CDR1 GTSNPN, CDR2 SVGIG (reference sequence). CDR3 protein: CAWSGPWREQFF. For the CDR3, the DNA is TGTGCCTGGAGTGGACCTTGGCGGGAGCAGTTCTTC.

About this clone itself: Other DNA sequences of this sample code for an identical CDR3. The gene calls are TRBV6-1 and TRBJ2-7; D is possibly TRBD2 (5 bases). Germline V CDR1 and CDR2: MNHNS, SASEGT. The CDR3 runs to 14 residues. The V and J ends lost 3 bases and 1 base respectively, with 10 bases between them. The CDR3 DNA follows: TGTGCCAGCAGTGACACCGGACTTTCCTACGAGCAGTACTTC. Translated, it gives CASSDTGLSYEQYF.

The chain carries TRBV4-1 and TRBJ2-7; 7 nucleotides line up with TRBD1. The CDR3 spans 13 residues. V dropped 2 bases and J dropped 5; count of bases not matched to a gene: 3. Per germline, CDR1 MGHRA and CDR2 YSYEKL. The CDR3 DNA reads TGCGCCAGCAGCCAACGGACAGGAAACGAGCAGTACTTC. It encodes CASSQRTGNEQYF.

This chain joins TRBV5-6 and TRBJ1-5; TRBD1 might be the D (6 bases). This CDR3 is built from 15 residues. CDR1 is SGHDT, CDR2 YYEEEE, per germline. The V and J ends lost 0 bases and 4 bases respectively, with 11 bases between them. Written as DNA, the CDR3 is TGTGCCAGCAGCTTGGCCGATAGGGGGAATCAGCCCCAGCATTTT. Protein: CASSLADRGNQPQHF. The full variable domain, with the rest looked up from reference TRBV5-6 and TRBJ1-5, is DAGVTQSPTHLIKTRGQQVTLRCSPKSGHDTVSWYQQALGQGPQFIFQYYEEEERQRGNFPDRFSGHQFPNYSSELNVNALLLGDSALYLCASSLADRGNQPQHFGDGTRLSIL.

Of note for this clone: Other DNA sequences in the same sample also yield this CDR3. The V gene is TRBV25-1, the J gene TRBJ1-2; 8 nucleotides align to TRBD1. V lost 1 base, J lost 4 bases, and 5 bases stayed unmatched. The CDR3 has 15 residues. The V gene's germline CDR1 is MGHDK and CDR2 SYGVNS. This chain's CDR3 is CASSEFGQGGYGYTF. Written as DNA, the CDR3 is TGTGCCAGCAGTGAATTCGGACAGGGCGGCTATGGCTACACCTTC.

The rearrangement links TRBV9 to TRBJ1-6; the match to TRBD1 covers 7 bases. The CDR3 consists of 14 residues. J was trimmed by 8 bases and V by 4 bases; bases with no gene match: 6. Per the germline V gene, CDR1 is SGDLS and CDR2 is YYNGEE. This chain's CDR3 is CASSSTGLDSPLHF. As DNA, the CDR3 is TGTGCCAGCAGCTCGACAGGGCTAGATTCACCCCTCCACTTT.

CDR3 bases: TGTGCCAGCAGTTACTCGGAGGGGACAATTGAGCAGTTCTTC. Protein product: CASSYSEGTIEQFF. The chain links TRBV6-5 to TRBJ2-1; D might be TRBD1 or TRBD2, each matching 6 bases. The CDR3 loop spans 14 amino acids. Trimming left V 0 bases short and J 9 bases short, with 12 bases between. The V gene's germline CDR1 is MNHEY and CDR2 SVGAGI.

CDR3 in DNA: TGTGCCACCAGCGCCCAAACTCCTAATGAGCAGTTCTTC. It translates to CATSAQTPNEQFF. V and J are TRBV15 and TRBJ2-1; D is unresolved. The germline V gene has CDR1 LNHNV and CDR2 YYDKDF (reference sequence). CDR3 length: 13 amino acids. Deletions cut 5 bases from V and 7 bases from J, with 12 bases between.

This rearrangement joins TRBV2 to TRBJ2-5; weak D call: TRBD2 (5 bases). This CDR3 comprises 14 residues. Germline V gives CDR1 SNHLY, CDR2 FYNNEI. The V and J ends lost 8 bases and 0 bases respectively, with 13 bases between them. Here the CDR3 DNA reads TGTGCCAGCGGGAGACTTCTCTACCAAGAGACCCAGTACTTC. Translated, it gives CASGRLLYQETQYF.

The chain combines TRBV29-1 with TRBJ1-1, with 8 bases identical to TRBD1. Germline assignment: CDR1 SQVTM and CDR2 ANQGSEA. The CDR3 is made up of 11 amino acids. V trimming: 6 bases; J trimming: 8 bases; junction bases outside the gene matches: 5. The CDR3, as DNA: TGCAGCGTCGCCGGGACAGGCGAAGCTTTCTTT. This translates into CSVAGTGEAFF.

The chain joins TRBV7-9 to TRBJ2-7; D tentatively fits TRBD1 or TRBD2 (5 bases each). The CDR3 covers 11 residues. The germline V gene has CDR1 SEHNR and CDR2 FQNEAQ (reference sequence). The V end was cut by 11 bases, the J end by 6 bases, with 14 bases between. The CDR3 protein is CASSEGSEQYF. The DNA for the CDR3 is TGTGCCTCCTCCGAGGGGTCCGAGCAGTACTTC.

This clone was observed a single time. The chain has TRBV27 and TRBJ1-1; 7 positions agree with TRBD1. CDR3 length equals 13 residues. Germline trimming cut 6 bases from V and 4 bases from J; bases unmatched to any gene: 5. From germline, CDR1 is MNHEY and CDR2 SMNVEV (reference sequence). DNA of the CDR3: TGTGCCAGCAGCTACAGGGGTGGCACTGAAGCTTTCTTT. This codes for CASSYRGGTEAFF.

Concerning this clone itself: Other DNA variants within this sample encode the same CDR3. V usage is TRBV7-9 and J usage is TRBJ1-1; D unresolved. Germline CDR1 is SEHNR and CDR2 is FQNEAQ (reference sequence). The CDR3 is made up of 14 amino acids. Trimming stripped 0 bases from V and 1 base from J, with 6 bases between. The CDR3 protein is CASSLAGGNTEAFF. In nucleotides, the CDR3 is TGTGCCAGCAGCTTAGCCGGCGGGAACACTGAAGCTTTCTTT.

V is TRBV9 and J is TRBJ1-1; no clear D gene. This CDR3 is built from 15 residues. Germline loops: CDR1 SGDLS, CDR2 YYNGEE. Trimming shortened V by 0 bases and J by 4 bases, and 13 bases separated the two germline ends. The CDR3 spells CASSVDSLLGTEAFF. CDR3 in DNA: TGTGCCAGCAGCGTAGATAGCTTGTTGGGCACTGAAGCTTTCTTT.

The chain has TRBV15 and TRBJ2-7, with D unresolved. The CDR3 extends over 17 amino acids. The V end was cut by 3 bases, the J end by 0 bases, with 18 bases between. The V gene's germline CDR1 is LNHNV and CDR2 YYDKDF (reference sequence). The CDR3 DNA is TGTGCCACCAGCAGTACGTTGCTCTTGGGCTCCTCCTACGAGCAGTACTTC. Protein product: CATSSTLLLGSSYEQYF.

As regards this clone: The identical CDR3 is also encoded by other nucleotide sequences in the sample. The chain is built from TRBV6-5 and TRBJ2-7, with 10 bases aligning to TRBD1. V was pared by 4 bases and J by 6 bases, with 3 bases of the junction left unmatched. From germline, CDR1 is MNHEY and CDR2 SVGAGI. The CDR3 spans 13 residues. CDR3 bases: TGTGCCAGCAGTTCCGGGACAGGGGTCGAGCAGTACTTC. Its translation is CASSSGTGVEQYF.

V is TRBV27 and J is TRBJ2-7; weak D call: TRBD1 (5 bases). CDR1 and CDR2 from the germline V gene are MNHEY and SMNVEV (reference sequence). Trimming stripped 0 bases from V and 4 bases from J, with 16 bases between. The CDR3 extends over 16 amino acids. The DNA for the CDR3 is TGTGCCAGCAGTTTATCCACAGGTGAGGCGGTTTACGAGCAGTACTTC. Protein: CASSLSTGEAVYEQYF.

This clone has just one count. The chain uses TRBV13 and TRBJ2-1; perhaps TRBD2 as D (6 bases). From germline, CDR1 is PRHDT and CDR2 FYEKMQ (reference sequence). The V end lost 0 bases, the J end lost 6 bases, and 12 bases lay between the germline ends. The CDR3 is 15 residues long. The CDR3 DNA reads as TGTGCCAGCAGCTTAGGCGGGGGTTTGGGCAATGAGCAGTTCTTC. Amino acids: CASSLGGGLGNEQFF.

V usage is TRBV18 and J usage is TRBJ2-5; perhaps TRBD2 as D (6 bases). V was trimmed by 5 bases and J by 2 bases, leaving 18 bases between them. The CDR3 has 16 residues. The germline CDR1 and CDR2 sequences are KGHSH and LQKENI. The CDR3 DNA is TGTGCCAGCTCATCCTCGCGGGGCCTGGGGCAAGAGACCCAGTACTTC. Translation gives CASSSSRGLGQETQYF.

This chain uses TRBV7-6 with TRBJ2-3, with 10 bases that match TRBD2. Per the germline V gene, CDR1 is SGHVS and CDR2 is FNYEAQ. V shed 3 bases and J 4 bases; nucleotides not matched to a gene: 10. CDR3 length: 17 residues. In DNA form, the CDR3 reads TGTGCCAGCAGCTTGGAAACTAGCGGGATAGTATCAGATACGCAGTATTTT. Its translation: CASSLETSGIVSDTQYF.

V usage is TRBV28 and J usage is TRBJ2-7, with D possibly TRBD2 on 6 matching bases. CDR1 and CDR2 from the germline V gene are MDHEN and SYDVKM. This CDR3 spans 16 amino acids. Deletions cut 3 bases from V and 4 bases from J, with 19 bases between. The CDR3 DNA reads TGTGCCAGCAGTTTGGGAGCACTGGATGGGAGGTACGAGCAGTACTTC. Translation: CASSLGALDGRYEQYF.